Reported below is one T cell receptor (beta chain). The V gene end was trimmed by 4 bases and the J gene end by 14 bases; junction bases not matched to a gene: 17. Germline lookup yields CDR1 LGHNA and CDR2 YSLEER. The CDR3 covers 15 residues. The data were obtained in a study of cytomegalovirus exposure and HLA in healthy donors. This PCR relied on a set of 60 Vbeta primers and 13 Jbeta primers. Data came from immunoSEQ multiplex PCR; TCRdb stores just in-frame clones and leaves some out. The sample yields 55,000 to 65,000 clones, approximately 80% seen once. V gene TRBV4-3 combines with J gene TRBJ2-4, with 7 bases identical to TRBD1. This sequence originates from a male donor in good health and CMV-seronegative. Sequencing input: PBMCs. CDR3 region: CASSRQVGETGKKYF. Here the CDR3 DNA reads TGCGCCAGCAGCCGCCAAGTGGGAGAGACAGGGAAAAAGTACTTC.